Presented here are 22 T cell receptor beta chains from one specimen sequenced in a study of OX40 agonist ivuxolimab in advanced cancers. The library was prepared using the immunoSEQ multiplex PCR assay. Here the immuneACCESS table is served through TCRdb, limited to in-frame sequences with V and J called. Missing clones are a known gap in these copies; in checked studies unresolved V genes cover under half, and the rest lacks a known reason. This sample holds tens of thousands of clones; 90% were observed only once. The top ten clones comprise approximately 10% of the sample. Here the sequenced sample was CD4+ or CD8+ T cells sorted from blood, taken in a trial of the OX40 agonist ivuxolimab. The receptors here all came from an adult with an advanced solid tumor such as melanoma, head and neck, liver or kidney cancer.

The V and J genes are TRBV15 and TRBJ1-4; 10 bases agree with TRBD1. V was pared by 5 bases and J by 8 bases, with 5 bases of the junction left unmatched. CDR1 and CDR2 from the germline V gene are LNHNV and YYDKDF (reference sequence). This CDR3 region has 14 residues. DNA of the CDR3: TGTGCCACCAGCCGTAGACAGGGGGCGGAAAAACTGTTTTTT. It is translated as CATSRRQGAEKLFF.

CDR3 sequence: CAWNPGRDGGELFF. The DNA of the CDR3 is TGTGCCTGGAACCCAGGGCGGGACGGCGGGGAGCTGTTTTTT. V gene TRBV30 combines with J gene TRBJ2-2, with TRBD2 as a possible D gene (6 bases). Trimming removed 4 bases at V and 7 bases at J, with 16 bases between. The CDR3 has 14 amino acids. The germline V gene encodes CDR1 GTSNPN and CDR2 SVGIG (reference sequence).

In DNA form, the CDR3 reads TGCGCCAGCAGCGTGATACCCGACAATGAGCAGTTCTTC. It translates to CASSVIPDNEQFF. The V and J genes are TRBV5-1 and TRBJ2-1, with unresolved D. The CDR3 length is 13 residues. V lost 4 bases and J 5 bases, leaving 10 bases between the germline ends. CDR1 SGHRS and CDR2 YFSETQ come from the germline V gene.

The V and J genes are TRBV27 and TRBJ2-3; the match to TRBD1 covers 8 bases. CDR1 and CDR2 (germline): MNHEY, SMNVEV (reference sequence). CDR3 length: 15 residues. The V segment lost 4 bases and the J segment 3 bases; nucleotides outside the gene matches: 6. The CDR3 protein is CASSSRDRLTDTQYF. The CDR3 DNA sequence: TGTGCCAGCAGTTCAAGGGACAGGCTTACAGATACGCAGTATTTT.

The rearrangement joins TRBV29-1 to TRBJ1-4; the match to TRBD1 covers 10 bases. CDR1 SQVTM and CDR2 ANQGSEA come from the germline V gene. The CDR3 is made up of 13 amino acids. The ends lost 6 bases at V and 6 bases at J; junction bases unmatched: 4. DNA of the CDR3: TGCAGCGTGGTGGGACAGGGGCATGAAAAACTGTTTTTT. It specifies CSVVGQGHEKLFF.

The chain is built from TRBV4-2 and TRBJ2-5; 12 nucleotides agree with TRBD2. Unmatched junction bases numbered 7, after V lost 3 bases and J lost 2 bases. Germline values: CDR1 LGHNA, CDR2 YNFKEQ. The CDR3 covers 17 residues. The CDR3 DNA reads TGTGCCAGCAGCCATGGTCTAGCGGGAGGGAGTCAAGAGACCCAGTACTTC. Residues: CASSHGLAGGSQETQYF.

The chain is built from TRBV5-1 and TRBJ2-5, with D perhaps TRBD2 (7 bases). This CDR3 spans 15 amino acids. V was clipped by 1 base and J by 5 bases, with 15 bases between them. Germline V gene lookup returns CDR1 SGHRS and CDR2 YFSETQ. The CDR3 here is CASSLSGGGGETQYF. CDR3 sequence (DNA): TGCGCCAGCAGCTTGTCGGGGGGCGGCGGGGAGACCCAGTACTTC. The full variable domain, with the rest looked up from reference TRBV5-1 and TRBJ2-5, is KAGVTQTPRYLIKTRGQQVTLSCSPISGHRSVSWYQQTPGQGLQFLFEYFSETQRNKGNFPGRFSGRQFSNSRSEMNVSTLELGDSALYLCASSLSGGGGETQYFGPGTRLLVL.

This rearrangement joins TRBV28 to TRBJ2-5; no clear D. Looked up from germline, CDR1 is MDHEN and CDR2 is SYDVKM. Trimming removed 3 bases at V and 2 bases at J, with 10 bases between. The CDR3 extends over 14 amino acids. CDR3 coding DNA: TGTGCCAGCAGTTTGGTCGGGCCTCAAGAGACCCAGTACTTC. It encodes CASSLVGPQETQYF.

In the case of this clone: At one of its ends the junction is not consistent with the germline gene, which may arise from a read error. V is TRBV18 and J is TRBJ2-2; 9 bases align to TRBD1. This CDR3 comprises 17 residues. Germline CDR1 is KGHSH and CDR2 is LQKENI. The CDR3 protein is CASSEQGASSNTRELFF. The CDR3 bases are TGTGCCAGCTCAGAACAGGGGGCATCATCAAACACCAGGGAGCTGTTTTTT.

The chain uses TRBV4-3 and TRBJ2-2; 10 nucleotides align to TRBD1. The germline V gene encodes CDR1 LGHNA and CDR2 YSLEER. After removal of 4 bases from V and 4 bases from J, the junction contained 6 bases not matched to a gene. CDR3 length equals 16 residues. This CDR3 reads CASSRLRTGGTGELFF. The DNA of the CDR3 is TGCGCCAGCAGCCGTTTAAGGACAGGGGGCACCGGGGAGCTGTTTTTT.

The V call is TRBV7-2, the J call TRBJ2-5, with D tentatively TRBD2 (5 bases). The DNA end favors TRBJ2-7, so the J call may be wrong. The CDR3 is 14 residues long. The germline gives CDR1 SGHTA, CDR2 FQGNSA. The CDR3 DNA is TGTGCCAGCAGCCTAGGCGGGCTCACCTACGAGCAGTACTTC. Translating gives CASSLGGLTYEQYF.

V is TRBV6-6 and J is TRBJ1-5; 8 bases fit TRBD1. This CDR3 is built from 15 residues. Germline loops: CDR1 MNHNY, CDR2 SVGAGI (reference sequence). The trim removed 7 bases at V and 4 bases at J, leaving 9 bases unmatched. The DNA of the CDR3 is TGTGCCAGCACCATAGACAGGGGCGGGAATCAGCCCCAGCATTTT. This translates into CASTIDRGGNQPQHF.

This chain connects TRBV28 to TRBJ2-3; the match to TRBD1 covers 7 bases. This CDR3 contains 15 residues. The germline V gene encodes CDR1 MDHEN and CDR2 SYDVKM. The V segment lost 4 bases and the J segment 5 bases; nucleotides outside the gene matches: 9. For the CDR3, the DNA is TGTGCCAGCAGTTCCACAGGGGCGGGTGAAGATACGCAGTATTTT. As protein: CASSSTGAGEDTQYF.

The gene calls are TRBV13 and TRBJ2-4; D ambiguous. Trimming left V 2 bases short and J 2 bases short, with 13 bases between. The CDR3 is 16 amino acids. Germline CDR1 is PRHDT and CDR2 is FYEKMQ (reference sequence). In DNA form, the CDR3 reads TGTGCCAGCAGCTTAAGCGTTAGCAAGCCCAAAAACATTCAGTACTTC. Its protein product is CASSLSVSKPKNIQYF. The entire variable domain, with the rest obtained from reference TRBV13 and TRBJ2-4, is as follows: AAGVIQSPRHLIKEKRETATLKCYPIPRHDTVYWYQQGPGQDPQFLISFYEKMQSDKGSIPDRFSAQQFSDYHSELNMSSLELGDSALYFCASSLSVSKPKNIQYFGAGTRLSVL.

This chain joins TRBV15 and TRBJ2-1, with D possibly TRBD2 on 6 matching bases. CDR1 and CDR2 from the germline V gene are LNHNV and YYDKDF (reference sequence). The V end lost 0 bases, the J end lost 6 bases, and 12 bases lay between the germline ends. This CDR3 comprises 15 residues. The CDR3 nucleotides are TGTGCCACCAGCAGAGACGGGGGACCGATCAATGAGCAGTTCTTC. It is translated as CATSRDGGPINEQFF.

V gene TRBV7-2 combines with J gene TRBJ1-2; 7 nucleotides line up with TRBD1. V was pared by 5 bases and J by 1 base, with 10 bases of the junction left unmatched. Germline V gene lookup returns CDR1 SGHTA and CDR2 FQGNSA. CDR3 length: 16 residues. The CDR3 DNA reads TGTGCCAGCAGCCTCCTAGGGACAGTTTTTAACTATGGCTACACCTTC. Translating gives CASSLLGTVFNYGYTF.

This clone was detected once. The gene calls are TRBV6-1 and TRBJ1-4; D is undetermined. Per germline, CDR1 MNHNS and CDR2 SASEGT. V shed 2 bases and J shed 5 bases, with 15 bases lying between them. The CDR3 has 16 amino acids. For the CDR3, the DNA is TGTGCCAGCAGTGAAACCCTAGGCCTATTGAATGAAAAACTGTTTTTT. Its translation: CASSETLGLLNEKLFF.

The CDR3 spells CASSTTGAPRGTEAFF. As DNA, the CDR3 is TGTGCCAGTAGCACGACAGGGGCACCCAGGGGCACTGAAGCTTTCTTT. V is TRBV19 and J is TRBJ1-1; 8 bases align to TRBD1. CDR3 length: 16 amino acids. Germline V gene data show CDR1 as LNHDA and CDR2 as SQIVND (reference sequence). The ends lost 6 bases at V and 4 bases at J; junction bases unmatched: 13.

J is TRBJ2-5 and V is TRBV11-2, with D perhaps TRBD2 (5 bases). CDR3 length: 14 amino acids. Between the trimmed V and J ends, which lost 4 bases and 3 bases, there was a span of 12 bases. CDR1 and CDR2 from the germline V gene are SGHAT and FQNNGV. The CDR3 sequence is CASSSRGRKETQYF. The CDR3 DNA sequence: TGTGCCAGCAGCTCCCGGGGTAGGAAAGAGACCCAGTACTTC.

V gene TRBV25-1 combines with J gene TRBJ2-3; D is unresolved. The germline CDR1 and CDR2 sequences are MGHDK and SYGVNS. There are 12 residues in the CDR3. Trimming removed 4 bases at V and 8 bases at J, with 10 bases between. The CDR3 region is CASSGSSSTQYF. The CDR3 coding sequence is TGTGCCAGCAGTGGGAGTTCGAGTACGCAGTATTTT. The variable domain in full, with the rest retrieved from reference TRBV25-1 and TRBJ2-3, is EADIYQTPRYLVIGTGKKITLECSQTMGHDKMYWYQQDPGMELHLIHYSYGVNSTEKGDLSSESTVSRIRTEHFPLTLESARPSHTSQYLCASSGSSSTQYFGPGTRLTVL.

This rearrangement joins TRBV28 to TRBJ2-7, with a possible D match to TRBD2 (7 bases). This CDR3 spans 12 amino acids. Looked up from germline, CDR1 is MDHEN and CDR2 is SYDVKM. Trimming left V 11 bases short and J 6 bases short, with 17 bases between. Here the CDR3 reads CAAGRGGLEQYF. CDR3 DNA sequence: TGTGCCGCTGGGAGGGGGGGCCTCGAGCAGTACTTC.

J is TRBJ2-3 and V is TRBV5-1; D remains ambiguous. Germline values: CDR1 SGHRS, CDR2 YFSETQ. V lost 2 bases, J lost 4 bases, and 11 bases lay in between. The CDR3 consists of 14 residues. The CDR3 sequence is CASSLSADSDTQYF. The CDR3 DNA follows: TGCGCCAGCAGCTTAAGTGCGGATTCAGATACGCAGTATTTT.